Below are 25 T cell receptor beta chains sequenced from a single sample in a study of cytomegalovirus exposure and HLA in healthy donors. With 60 Vbeta and 13 Jbeta primers, the PCR was carried out. The repertoire was sequenced with immunoSEQ multiplex PCR; TCRdb's copy has only in-frame clones and lacks some. The table lists tens of thousands of clones, more than 65% of them singletons. Sequencing was performed on PBMCs. The receptors come from a woman under 30 in good health and CMV-seronegative.

The chain employs TRBV29-1 and TRBJ2-6; 7 bases map to TRBD1. The CDR3 sequence is 14 residues long. Germline V gives CDR1 SQVTM, CDR2 ANQGSEA. V lost 6 bases, J lost 1 base, and 3 bases stayed unmatched. Here the CDR3 DNA reads TGCAGCGTGGCACAGGGGTCTGGGGCCAACGTCCTGACTTTC. It translates to CSVAQGSGANVLTF.

The chain couples TRBV6-4 to TRBJ2-2; 8 bases match TRBD1. The ends lost 4 bases at V and 3 bases at J; junction bases unmatched: 4. The germline gives CDR1 MRHNA, CDR2 SNTAGT. The CDR3 is 15 residues long. The CDR3 loop reads CASSGETGDTGELFF. CDR3 in DNA: TGTGCCAGCAGTGGGGAGACAGGGGACACCGGGGAGCTGTTTTTT.

Only one count was recorded for this clone. The gene calls are TRBV7-2 and TRBJ2-5, with TRBD2 matching over 14 bases. Germline V gene lookup returns CDR1 SGHTA and CDR2 FQGNSA. The CDR3 has 14 residues. Trimming at V came to 4 bases and at J to 11 bases, leaving 6 bases not matched to a gene. This CDR3 reads CASSWGLAGAEQYF. For the CDR3, the DNA is TGTGCCAGCAGCTGGGGACTAGCGGGAGCAGAACAGTACTTC.

This clone appeared once. The gene calls are TRBV10-3 and TRBJ1-1, with D possibly matching TRBD1 (6 bases). Germline CDR1 reads ENHRY; CDR2 reads SYGVKD. This CDR3 spans 15 amino acids. Deletions cut 0 bases from V and 0 bases from J, with 8 bases between. As DNA, the CDR3 is TGTGCCATCAGTGAGTCGCCAGGGGTGAACACTGAAGCTTTCTTT. It codes for CAISESPGVNTEAFF.

CDR3 protein: CASSLLGQGAGNTIYF. CDR3 sequence (DNA): TGTGCCAGCAGCTTGTTGGGACAGGGTGCTGGAAACACCATATATTTT. The chain carries TRBV5-4 and TRBJ1-3, with 9 bases lining up with TRBD1. The CDR3 contains 16 residues. Germline V gives CDR1 SGHNT, CDR2 YYREEE (reference sequence). The trim removed 1 base at V and 2 bases at J, leaving 4 bases unmatched.

With respect to this clone: At one of its ends the junction is not consistent with the germline gene, which may arise from a read error. The chain joins TRBV19 to TRBJ2-6; possible D gene TRBD1, 6 bases. The CDR3 spans 15 residues. Germline CDR1 is LNHDA and CDR2 is SQIVND (reference sequence). In DNA form, the CDR3 reads TGTGCCAGTACCGGACAGATCTCTGGGGCCAACGGCCTGACTTTC. Its translation: CASTGQISGANGLTF.

This clone has a single count. V gene TRBV19 combines with J gene TRBJ1-4; 7 positions agree with TRBD1. The CDR3 consists of 16 residues. The germline V gene encodes CDR1 LNHDA and CDR2 SQIVND (reference sequence). With V trimmed by 3 bases and J by 8 bases, 12 bases remained unmatched. The CDR3 region is CASSMKRQGPTEKLFF. CDR3 in DNA: TGTGCCAGTAGTATGAAAAGACAGGGTCCTACAGAAAAACTGTTTTTT.

This chain uses TRBV27 with TRBJ2-7; D unclear. Trimming took off 4 bases at V and 6 bases at J, with 7 bases between the two ends. CDR1 MNHEY and CDR2 SMNVEV come from the germline V gene (reference sequence). The CDR3 sequence is 11 residues long. The CDR3 DNA follows: TGTGCCAGCAGTTCCGGTGGCGAGCAGTACTTC. Translation: CASSSGGEQYF.

This clone was seen only once. The chain carries TRBV5-6 and TRBJ1-6; D call uncertain. The CDR3 length is 14 residues. Trimming removed 3 bases at V and 7 bases at J, with 11 bases between. The germline V gene has CDR1 SGHDT and CDR2 YYEEEE. The CDR3 bases are TGTGCCAGCAGCTCGACTCCAAGAAATTCACCCCTCCACTTT. Amino acids: CASSSTPRNSPLHF.

In the case of this clone: The junction departs from the called germline gene at one end, perhaps through a read error. The chain joins TRBV29-1 to TRBJ2-4; 11 bases agree with TRBD2. Germline loops: CDR1 SQVTM, CDR2 ANQGSEA. The CDR3 has 13 residues. CDR3 nucleotides: TGCAGCGCCAGAGGGACTAGCGGAAACAGTCAGTACTTC. Translation: CSARGTSGNSQYF. Full variable domain (remainder filled in from reference TRBV29-1 and TRBJ2-4): SAVISQKPSRDICQRGTSLTIQCQVDSQVTMMFWYRQQPGQSLTLIATANQGSEATYESGFVIDKFPISRPNLTFSTLTVSNMSPEDSSIYLCSARGTSGNSQYFGAGTRLSVL.

This sequence joins TRBV4-1 and TRBJ2-1; possible D gene TRBD1, 6 bases. Germline V CDR1 and CDR2: MGHRA, YSYEKL. The V end lost 3 bases, the J end lost 5 bases, and 8 bases lay between the germline ends. The CDR3 spans 13 residues. The CDR3 region has the DNA TGCGCCAGCAGCCAGGCAGGGGACAATGAGCAGTTCTTC. This codes for CASSQAGDNEQFF.

J is TRBJ2-7 and V is TRBV27, with a possible D match to TRBD2 (7 bases). V lost 6 bases and J 1 base, leaving 16 bases between the germline ends. This CDR3 has 15 residues. CDR1 is MNHEY, CDR2 SMNVEV, per germline (reference sequence). The CDR3 DNA reads as TGTGCCAGCAGGGGGGGAGGGGGGGGATCCTACGAGCAGTACTTC. This sequence encodes CASRGGGGGSYEQYF.

V gene TRBV11-2 combines with J gene TRBJ2-5, with 10 bases fitting TRBD1. CDR3 length: 15 amino acids. Trimming removed 4 bases from V and 4 bases from J; junction bases left unmatched: 6. CDR1 is SGHAT, CDR2 FQNNGV, per germline. This CDR3 reads CASSSHDRGRETQYF. DNA for the CDR3: TGTGCCAGCAGCTCTCATGACAGGGGGCGAGAGACCCAGTACTTC.

The rearrangement uses TRBV5-4 and TRBJ2-2, with 8 bases aligning to TRBD1. The length of the CDR3 is 16 residues. Trimming took 4 bases from V and 4 from J; bases not matched to a gene: 9. Germline CDR1 is SGHNT and CDR2 is YYREEE (reference sequence). The CDR3 coding sequence is TGTGCCAGCAGCGAAACAGGGGGGCTTCCCACCGGGGAGCTGTTTTTT. Its translation is CASSETGGLPTGELFF. Combining the CDR3 with reference TRBV5-4 and TRBJ2-2 gives the whole variable domain ETGVTQSPTHLIKTRGQQVTLRCSSQSGHNTVSWYQQALGQGPQFIFQYYREEENGRGNFPPRFSGLQFPNYSSELNVNALELDDSALYLCASSETGGLPTGELFFGEGSRLTVL.

V usage is TRBV15 and J usage is TRBJ2-7; TRBD2 matches 7 bases. This CDR3 region has 17 residues. J was trimmed by 3 bases and V by 0 bases; bases with no gene match: 11. Germline-derived CDR1 and CDR2 are LNHNV and YYDKDF (reference sequence). DNA for the CDR3: TGTGCCACCAGCAGAGATCGCACGGCGGGAGTTTTCTACGAGCAGTACTTC. Translated: CATSRDRTAGVFYEQYF. Based on the CDR3 plus reference TRBV15 and TRBJ2-7, the full variable domain is DAMVIQNPRYQVTQFGKPVTLSCSQTLNHNVMYWYQQKSSQAPKLLFHYYDKDFNNEADTPDNFQSRRPNTSFCFLDIRSPGLGDTAMYLCATSRDRTAGVFYEQYFGPGTRLTVT.

The chain couples TRBV10-3 to TRBJ2-3; tentatively, D is TRBD2 (6 bases). V lost 0 bases and J 1 base, leaving 11 bases between the germline ends. The CDR3 is made up of 16 amino acids. Germline V CDR1 and CDR2: ENHRY, SYGVKD. The CDR3 bases are TGTGCCATCAGTGAGTCGGGGGGTGGTGGCACAGATACGCAGTATTTT. Protein product: CAISESGGGGTDTQYF.

This clone was seen a single time. The V gene is TRBV19, the J gene TRBJ2-7; 8 positions match TRBD2. This CDR3 contains 14 residues. J gave up 4 bases and V 3 bases, and 5 bases lay outside the gene matches. Per the germline V gene, CDR1 is LNHDA and CDR2 is SQIVND (reference sequence). The chain's CDR3 is CASSMTGGGYEQYF. Written as DNA, the CDR3 is TGTGCCAGTAGTATGACCGGGGGGGGGTACGAGCAGTACTTC.

The V call is TRBV9, the J call TRBJ1-2, with 10 bases fitting TRBD1. Per the germline V gene, CDR1 is SGDLS and CDR2 is YYNGEE. J lost 2 bases, V lost 4 bases, and 5 bases had no gene match. This CDR3 is 15 amino acids long. In nucleotides, the CDR3 is TGTGCCAGCAGCCCCCGACAGGGGGCGAACTATGGCTACACCTTC. This encodes CASSPRQGANYGYTF.

The chain is built from TRBV12-5 and TRBJ2-5; 8 nucleotides agree with TRBD1. The CDR3 has 13 residues. Germline CDR1 LGHNT, CDR2 FRNRAP. J was trimmed by 4 bases and V by 7 bases; bases with no gene match: 5. The CDR3 sequence: CASAGQGGETQYF. The CDR3 DNA reads as TGTGCTAGTGCCGGACAGGGAGGAGAGACCCAGTACTTC.

The rearrangement joins TRBV15 to TRBJ2-1; 10 bases are shared with TRBD2. Germline V gene sequence: CDR1 LNHNV, CDR2 YYDKDF (reference sequence). The V gene end was trimmed by 6 bases and the J gene end by 3 bases; junction bases not matched to a gene: 5. This CDR3 contains 15 residues. CDR3 nucleotide sequence: TGTGCCACCAGGCCGACTAGCGGGTTCTACAATGAGCAGTTCTTC. Its protein product is CATRPTSGFYNEQFF.

In its sample, this clone was seen a few times. The chain joins TRBV5-1 to TRBJ2-7; D might be TRBD2 (5 bases). This CDR3 has 15 amino acids. CDR1 is SGHRS and CDR2 is YFSETQ in the germline V gene. Between the trimmed V and J ends, which lost 0 bases and 7 bases, there was a span of 17 bases. This CDR3 is CASSLVGDGVGEQYF. DNA for the CDR3: TGCGCCAGCAGCTTGGTGGGAGACGGCGTGGGAGAGCAGTACTTC.

The rearrangement joins TRBV6-1 to TRBJ1-5; 8 nucleotides line up with TRBD1. Germline V lookup: CDR1 MNHNS, CDR2 SASEGT. The CDR3 sequence is 14 residues long. Trimming cost V 8 bases and J 4 bases; bases outside gene matches: 7. The CDR3 region is CASSEDRVNQPQHF. DNA of the CDR3: TGTGCCAGCTCTGAGGACAGGGTAAATCAGCCCCAGCATTTT.

V usage is TRBV4-1 and J usage is TRBJ2-3, with 7 bases fitting TRBD2. The germline gives CDR1 MGHRA, CDR2 YSYEKL. J gave up 1 base and V 3 bases, and 4 bases lay outside the gene matches. CDR3 length: 15 amino acids. CDR3 in DNA: TGCGCCAGCAGCCACAGGACTAGTGGCACAGATACGCAGTATTTT. Protein sequence: CASSHRTSGTDTQYF.

This clone was counted a single time. The chain joins TRBV2 to TRBJ2-5, with D possibly TRBD2 on 5 matching bases. From germline, CDR1 is SNHLY and CDR2 FYNNEI. There are 14 residues in the CDR3. V lost 4 bases and J lost 5, with 14 bases in between. The CDR3 protein is CASSGPGELETQYF. The CDR3 DNA reads TGTGCCAGCAGTGGCCCCGGGGAGCTCGAGACCCAGTACTTC.

This clone was observed a few times. J is TRBJ2-5 and V is TRBV5-1; no definite D call. In germline, CDR1 is SGHRS, CDR2 YFSETQ. This CDR3 has 14 amino acids. The germline V and J ends were trimmed by 5 bases and 1 base, with 12 bases remaining between them. This CDR3 is CASSYGVVQETQYF. CDR3 bases: TGCGCCAGCAGTTACGGAGTTGTCCAAGAGACCCAGTACTTC. Together with reference TRBV5-1 and TRBJ2-5, the CDR3 gives the full variable domain: KAGVTQTPRYLIKTRGQQVTLSCSPISGHRSVSWYQQTPGQGLQFLFEYFSETQRNKGNFPGRFSGRQFSNSRSEMNVSTLELGDSALYLCASSYGVVQETQYFGPGTRLLVL.